This T cell receptor beta chain was retrieved from a study of technical replicates of blood from several donors. Data came from immunoSEQ multiplex PCR; TCRdb stores just in-frame clones and leaves some out. This table holds tens of thousands of clones, around 90% found once. The CDR3 runs to 14 residues. Looked up from germline, CDR1 is ENHRY and CDR2 is SYGVKD. The junction had 9 bases not matched to a gene; V was cut back by 6 bases and J by 8 bases. The chain employs TRBV10-3 and TRBJ1-2, with 10 bases aligning to TRBD1. Sequenced material: T cells isolated from PBMCs. This receptor was taken from a human donor in good health. CDR3 coding DNA: TGTGCCATCAGCCTACGAGGGACAGGGGACGGCTACACCTTC. Protein sequence: CAISLRGTGDGYTF.